This entry lists 3 T cell receptor beta chains sequenced from one sample in a study of blood T cell repertoires in COVID-19. Some clones are missing from TCRdb's copy, which holds only in-frame ones; the method was immunoSEQ multiplex PCR. The sample consists of approximately 240,000 clones, roughly nine tenths of them appearing once. The sample was PBMCs or T cells enriched from blood (not recorded which). The receptors originated from a young woman in a cohort exposed to, infected with or recovered from COVID-19 (not recorded which).

The chain uses TRBV18 and TRBJ1-1; 9 nucleotides line up with TRBD1. This CDR3 has 15 amino acids. CDR1 KGHSH and CDR2 LQKENI come from the germline V gene. Trimming at V came to 2 bases and at J to 4 bases, leaving 5 bases not matched to a gene. The CDR3 reads CASSPGTGFSTEAFF. The CDR3 DNA follows: TGTGCCAGCTCACCAGGGACAGGGTTTAGCACTGAAGCTTTCTTT.

J is TRBJ1-2 and V is TRBV5-4; D uncertain. CDR3 size: 14 residues. The V end was cut by 1 base, the J end by 0 bases, with 7 bases between. Germline V gives CDR1 SGHNT, CDR2 YYREEE (reference sequence). The CDR3 here is CASSLLSPNYGYTF. CDR3 DNA: TGTGCCAGCAGCTTGTTGAGTCCTAACTATGGCTACACCTTC.

The genes are TRBV4-1 and TRBJ1-2; TRBD1 matches at 8 bases. In germline, CDR1 is MGHRA, CDR2 YSYEKL. There are 16 residues in the CDR3. The ends lost 2 bases at V and 1 base at J; junction bases unmatched: 6. This CDR3 reads CASSQPLGQVNYGYTF. CDR3 DNA sequence: TGCGCCAGCAGCCAACCATTGGGACAGGTTAACTATGGCTACACCTTC.